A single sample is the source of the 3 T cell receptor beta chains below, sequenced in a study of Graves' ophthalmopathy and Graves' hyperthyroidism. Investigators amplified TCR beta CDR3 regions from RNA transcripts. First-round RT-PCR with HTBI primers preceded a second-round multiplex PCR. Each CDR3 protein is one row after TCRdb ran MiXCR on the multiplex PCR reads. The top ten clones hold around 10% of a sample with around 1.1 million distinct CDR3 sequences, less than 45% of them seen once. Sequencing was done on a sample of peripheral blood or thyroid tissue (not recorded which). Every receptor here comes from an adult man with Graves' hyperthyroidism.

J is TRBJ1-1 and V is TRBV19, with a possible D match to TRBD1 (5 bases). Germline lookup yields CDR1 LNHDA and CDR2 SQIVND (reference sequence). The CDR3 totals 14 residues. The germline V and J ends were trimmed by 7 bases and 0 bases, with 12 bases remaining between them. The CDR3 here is CASTKGVVNTEAFF. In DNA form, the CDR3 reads TGTGCCAGTACTAAAGGGGTCGTGAACACTGAAGCTTTCTTT.

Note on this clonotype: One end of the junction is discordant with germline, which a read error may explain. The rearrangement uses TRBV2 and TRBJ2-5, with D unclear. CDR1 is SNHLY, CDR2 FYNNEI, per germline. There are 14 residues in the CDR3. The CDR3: CACSVLASQETQYF. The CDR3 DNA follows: TGTGCCTGCAGCGTCTTAGCCAGCCAAGAGACCCAGTACTTC.

In nucleotides, the CDR3 is TGTGCCAGCAGTAGCCTCCTCGAAGGAGACACCTATAATTCACCCCTCCACTTT. This gives the protein CASSSLLEGDTYNSPLHF. The chain carries TRBV27 and TRBJ1-6; D not certain. The CDR3 length is 18 residues. In germline, CDR1 is MNHEY, CDR2 SMNVEV (reference sequence). Deletions cut 5 bases from V and 2 bases from J, with 19 bases between.